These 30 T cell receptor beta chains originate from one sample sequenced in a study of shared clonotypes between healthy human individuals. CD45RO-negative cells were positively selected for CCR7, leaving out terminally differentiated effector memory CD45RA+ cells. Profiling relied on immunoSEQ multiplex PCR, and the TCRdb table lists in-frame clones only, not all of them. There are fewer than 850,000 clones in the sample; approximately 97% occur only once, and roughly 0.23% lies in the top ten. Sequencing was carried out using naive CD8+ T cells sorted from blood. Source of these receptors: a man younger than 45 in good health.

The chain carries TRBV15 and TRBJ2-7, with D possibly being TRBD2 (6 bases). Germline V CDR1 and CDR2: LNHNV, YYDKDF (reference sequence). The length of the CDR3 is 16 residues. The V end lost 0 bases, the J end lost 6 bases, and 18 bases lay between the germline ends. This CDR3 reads CATSRDGTGVDTEQYF. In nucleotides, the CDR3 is TGTGCCACCAGCAGAGATGGGACGGGGGTAGATACCGAGCAGTACTTC.

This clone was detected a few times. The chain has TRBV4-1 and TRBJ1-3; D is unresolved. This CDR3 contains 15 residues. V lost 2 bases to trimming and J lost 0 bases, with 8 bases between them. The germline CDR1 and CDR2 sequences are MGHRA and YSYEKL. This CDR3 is CASSQTVYSGNTIYF. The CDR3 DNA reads TGCGCCAGCAGCCAAACCGTGTACTCTGGAAACACCATATATTTT.

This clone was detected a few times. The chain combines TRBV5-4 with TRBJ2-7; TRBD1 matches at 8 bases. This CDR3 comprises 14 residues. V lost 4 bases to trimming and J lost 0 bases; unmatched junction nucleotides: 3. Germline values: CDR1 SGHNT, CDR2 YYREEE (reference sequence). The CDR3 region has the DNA TGTGCCAGCAGCCCGACAGGGGACTCCTACGAGCAGTACTTC. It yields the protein CASSPTGDSYEQYF.

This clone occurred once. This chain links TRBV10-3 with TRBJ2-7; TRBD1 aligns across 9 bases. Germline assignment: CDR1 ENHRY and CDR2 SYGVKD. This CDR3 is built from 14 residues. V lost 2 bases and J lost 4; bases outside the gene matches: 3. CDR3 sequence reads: CAISEGTGRYEQYF. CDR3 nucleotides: TGTGCCATCAGTGAGGGGACAGGGAGATACGAGCAGTACTTC.

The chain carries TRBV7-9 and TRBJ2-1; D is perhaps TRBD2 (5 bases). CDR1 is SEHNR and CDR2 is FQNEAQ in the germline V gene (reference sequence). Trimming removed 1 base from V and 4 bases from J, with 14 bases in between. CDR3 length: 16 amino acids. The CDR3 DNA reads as TGTGCCAGCAGCTTAGGAGCGGAGAACCCGTACAATGAGCAGTTCTTC. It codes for CASSLGAENPYNEQFF.

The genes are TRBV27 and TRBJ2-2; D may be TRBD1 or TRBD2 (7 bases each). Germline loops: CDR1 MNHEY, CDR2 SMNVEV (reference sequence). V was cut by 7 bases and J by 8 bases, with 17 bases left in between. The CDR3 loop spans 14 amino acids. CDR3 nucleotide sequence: TGTGCCAGCACCACAGGGGAGGGCCCGGGGGAGCTGTTTTTT. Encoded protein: CASTTGEGPGELFF.

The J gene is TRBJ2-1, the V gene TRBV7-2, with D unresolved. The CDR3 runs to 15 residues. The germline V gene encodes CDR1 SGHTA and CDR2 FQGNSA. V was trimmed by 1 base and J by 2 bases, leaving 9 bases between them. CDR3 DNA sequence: TGTGCCAGCAGCTTAGAGGGCGGAACCTACAATGAGCAGTTCTTC. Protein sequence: CASSLEGGTYNEQFF. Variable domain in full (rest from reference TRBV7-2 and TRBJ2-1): GAGVSQSPSNKVTEKGKDVELRCDPISGHTALYWYRQSLGQGLEFLIYFQGNSAPDKSGLPSDRFSAERTGGSVSTLTIQRTQQEDSAVYLCASSLEGGTYNEQFFGPGTRLTVL.

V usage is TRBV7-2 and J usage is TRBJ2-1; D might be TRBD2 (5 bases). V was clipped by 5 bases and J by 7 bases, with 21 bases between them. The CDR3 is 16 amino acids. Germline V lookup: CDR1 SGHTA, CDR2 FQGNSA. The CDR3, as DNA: TGTGCCAGCAGCGCCCTGAGAGGGCCGGCCAAAAATGAGCAGTTCTTC. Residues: CASSALRGPAKNEQFF.

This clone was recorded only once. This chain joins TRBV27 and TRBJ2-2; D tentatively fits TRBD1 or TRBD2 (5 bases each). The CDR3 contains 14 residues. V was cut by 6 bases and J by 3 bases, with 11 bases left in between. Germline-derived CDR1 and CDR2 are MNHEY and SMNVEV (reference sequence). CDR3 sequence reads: CASRTGTYTGELFF. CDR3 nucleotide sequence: TGTGCCAGCAGAACCGGGACCTACACCGGGGAGCTGTTTTTT.

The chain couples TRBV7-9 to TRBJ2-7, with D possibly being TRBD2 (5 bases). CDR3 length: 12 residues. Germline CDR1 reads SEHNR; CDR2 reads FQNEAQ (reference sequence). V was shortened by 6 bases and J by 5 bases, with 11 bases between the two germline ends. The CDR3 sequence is CASRSLADEQYF. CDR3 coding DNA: TGTGCCAGCAGGAGCCTAGCTGACGAGCAGTACTTC.

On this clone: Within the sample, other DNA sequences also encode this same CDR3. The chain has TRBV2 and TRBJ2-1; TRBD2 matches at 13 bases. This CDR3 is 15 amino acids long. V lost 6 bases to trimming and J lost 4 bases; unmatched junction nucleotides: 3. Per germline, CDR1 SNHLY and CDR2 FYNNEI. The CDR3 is CASRGTSGIYNEQFF. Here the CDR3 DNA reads TGTGCCAGCAGGGGGACTAGCGGGATTTACAATGAGCAGTTCTTC.

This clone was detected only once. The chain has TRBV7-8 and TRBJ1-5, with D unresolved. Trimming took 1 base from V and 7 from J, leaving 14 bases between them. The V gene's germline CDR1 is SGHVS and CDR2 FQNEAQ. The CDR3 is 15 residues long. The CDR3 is CASSLGGGIWQPQHF. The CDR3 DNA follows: TGTGCCAGCAGCTTAGGGGGTGGCATTTGGCAGCCCCAGCATTTT.

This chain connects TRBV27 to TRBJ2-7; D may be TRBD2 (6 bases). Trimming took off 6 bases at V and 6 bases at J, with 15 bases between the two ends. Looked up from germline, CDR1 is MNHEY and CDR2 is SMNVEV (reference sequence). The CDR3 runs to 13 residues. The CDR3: CASRTGSRIEQYF. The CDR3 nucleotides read TGTGCCAGCAGAACCGGGAGTCGAATCGAGCAGTACTTC.

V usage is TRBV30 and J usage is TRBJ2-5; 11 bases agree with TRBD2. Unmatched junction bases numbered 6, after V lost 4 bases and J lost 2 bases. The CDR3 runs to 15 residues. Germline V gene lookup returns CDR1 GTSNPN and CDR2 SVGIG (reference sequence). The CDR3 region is CAWTSGGMGQETQYF. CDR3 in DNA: TGTGCCTGGACTAGCGGGGGGATGGGGCAAGAGACCCAGTACTTC.

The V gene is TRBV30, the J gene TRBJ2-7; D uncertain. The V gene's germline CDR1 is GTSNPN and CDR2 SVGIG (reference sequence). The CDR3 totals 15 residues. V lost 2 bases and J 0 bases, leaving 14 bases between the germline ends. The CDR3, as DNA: TGTGCCTGGAGTATTCACAGAAATGGCTCCTACGAGCAGTACTTC. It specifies CAWSIHRNGSYEQYF.

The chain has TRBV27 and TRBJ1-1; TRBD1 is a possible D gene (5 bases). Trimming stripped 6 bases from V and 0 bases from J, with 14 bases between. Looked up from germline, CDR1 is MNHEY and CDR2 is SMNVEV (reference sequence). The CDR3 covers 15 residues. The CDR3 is CASSPQGTLNTEAFF. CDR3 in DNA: TGTGCCAGCAGCCCTCAGGGAACCCTGAACACTGAAGCTTTCTTT.

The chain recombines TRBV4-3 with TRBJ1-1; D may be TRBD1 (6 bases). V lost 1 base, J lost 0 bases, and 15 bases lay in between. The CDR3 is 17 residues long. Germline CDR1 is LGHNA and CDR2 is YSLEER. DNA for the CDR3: TGCGCCAGCAGCCAAGTGCTCTTGGGGGGCTTGAACACTGAAGCTTTCTTT. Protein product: CASSQVLLGGLNTEAFF.

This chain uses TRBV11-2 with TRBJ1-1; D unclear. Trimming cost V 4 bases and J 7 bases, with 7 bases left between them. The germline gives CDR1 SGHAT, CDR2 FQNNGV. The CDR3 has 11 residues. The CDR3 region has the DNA TGTGCCAGCAGCTCTACATATGAAGCTTTCTTT. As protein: CASSSTYEAFF.

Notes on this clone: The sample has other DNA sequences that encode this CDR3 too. This CDR3 is CASSVGGSGTDTQYF. CDR3 nucleotide sequence: TGTGCCAGCAGCGTAGGTGGTAGCGGCACAGATACGCAGTATTTT. The V gene is TRBV9, the J gene TRBJ2-3, with D possibly TRBD2 on 5 matching bases. V was trimmed by 0 bases and J by 1 base, leaving 9 bases between them. Germline V gene data show CDR1 as SGDLS and CDR2 as YYNGEE. The CDR3 covers 15 residues.

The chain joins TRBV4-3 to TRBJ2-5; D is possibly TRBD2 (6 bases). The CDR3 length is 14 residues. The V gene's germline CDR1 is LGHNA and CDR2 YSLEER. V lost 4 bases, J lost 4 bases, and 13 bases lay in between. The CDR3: CASSLGGLPETQYF. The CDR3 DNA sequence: TGCGCCAGCAGCCTGGGGGGACTCCCAGAGACCCAGTACTTC.

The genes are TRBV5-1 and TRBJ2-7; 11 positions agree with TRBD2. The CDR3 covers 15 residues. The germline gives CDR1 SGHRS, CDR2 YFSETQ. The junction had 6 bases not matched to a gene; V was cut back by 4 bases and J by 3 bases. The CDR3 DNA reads TGCGCCAGCAGCGACGGGACTAGCGGCTTCTACGAGCAGTACTTC. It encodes CASSDGTSGFYEQYF.

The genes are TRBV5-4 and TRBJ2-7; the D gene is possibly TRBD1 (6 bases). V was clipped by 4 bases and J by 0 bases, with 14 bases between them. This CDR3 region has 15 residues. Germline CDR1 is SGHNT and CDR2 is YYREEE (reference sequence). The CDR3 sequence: CASSDPDRSSYEQYF. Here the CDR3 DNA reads TGTGCCAGCAGCGACCCTGACAGGAGCTCCTACGAGCAGTACTTC.

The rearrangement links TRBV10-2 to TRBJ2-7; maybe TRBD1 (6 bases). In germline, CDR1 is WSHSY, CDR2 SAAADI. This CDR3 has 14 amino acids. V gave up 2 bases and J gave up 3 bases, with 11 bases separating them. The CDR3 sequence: CASSEVWTVYEQYF. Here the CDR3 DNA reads TGCGCCAGCAGTGAGGTCTGGACAGTCTACGAGCAGTACTTC.

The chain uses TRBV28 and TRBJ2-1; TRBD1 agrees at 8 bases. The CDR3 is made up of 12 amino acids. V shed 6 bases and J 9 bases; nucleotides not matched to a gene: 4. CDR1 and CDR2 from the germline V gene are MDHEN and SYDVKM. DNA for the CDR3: TGTGCCAGCAGCAAAACAGGGGGTGAGCAGTTCTTC. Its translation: CASSKTGGEQFF.

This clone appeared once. The CDR3 sequence: CSVELLGRESYEQYF. The CDR3 region has the DNA TGCAGCGTTGAGCTTCTGGGCCGGGAAAGCTACGAGCAGTACTTC. This chain joins TRBV29-1 and TRBJ2-5; possible D gene TRBD2, 5 bases. The J call could be wrong; TRBJ2-7 is a better fit for the DNA end. Germline lookup yields CDR1 SQVTM and CDR2 ANQGSEA. This CDR3 has 15 amino acids.

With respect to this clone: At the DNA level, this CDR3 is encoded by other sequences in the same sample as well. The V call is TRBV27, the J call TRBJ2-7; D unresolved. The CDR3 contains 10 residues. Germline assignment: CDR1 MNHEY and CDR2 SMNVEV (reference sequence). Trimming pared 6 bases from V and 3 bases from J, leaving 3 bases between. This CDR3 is CASSLYEQYF. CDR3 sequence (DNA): TGTGCCAGCAGCCTCTACGAGCAGTACTTC.

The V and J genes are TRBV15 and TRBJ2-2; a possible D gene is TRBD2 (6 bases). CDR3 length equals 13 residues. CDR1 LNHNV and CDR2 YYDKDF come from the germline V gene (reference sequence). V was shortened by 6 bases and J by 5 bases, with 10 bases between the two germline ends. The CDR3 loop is CATSRLATGELFF. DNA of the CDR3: TGTGCCACCAGTCGCCTAGCGACCGGGGAGCTGTTTTTT.

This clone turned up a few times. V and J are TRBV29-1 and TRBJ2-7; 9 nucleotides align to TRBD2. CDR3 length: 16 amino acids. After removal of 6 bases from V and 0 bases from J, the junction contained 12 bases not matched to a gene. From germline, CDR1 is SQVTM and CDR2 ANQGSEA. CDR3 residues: CSVLGREGRPSYEQYF. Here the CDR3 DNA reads TGCAGCGTCCTGGGGCGGGAGGGGCGTCCCTCCTACGAGCAGTACTTC.

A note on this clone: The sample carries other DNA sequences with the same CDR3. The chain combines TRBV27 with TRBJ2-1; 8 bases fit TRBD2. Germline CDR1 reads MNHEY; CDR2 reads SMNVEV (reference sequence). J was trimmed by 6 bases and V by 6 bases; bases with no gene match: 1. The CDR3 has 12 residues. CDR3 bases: TGTGCCAGCAGACGGGGGGGCAATGAGCAGTTCTTC. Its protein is CASRRGGNEQFF.

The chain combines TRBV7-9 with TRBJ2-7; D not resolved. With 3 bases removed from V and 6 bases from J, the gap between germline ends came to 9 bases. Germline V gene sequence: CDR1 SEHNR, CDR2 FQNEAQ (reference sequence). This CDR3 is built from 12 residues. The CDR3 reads CASSFEEPEQYF. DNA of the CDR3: TGTGCCAGCAGCTTTGAGGAGCCCGAGCAGTACTTC.